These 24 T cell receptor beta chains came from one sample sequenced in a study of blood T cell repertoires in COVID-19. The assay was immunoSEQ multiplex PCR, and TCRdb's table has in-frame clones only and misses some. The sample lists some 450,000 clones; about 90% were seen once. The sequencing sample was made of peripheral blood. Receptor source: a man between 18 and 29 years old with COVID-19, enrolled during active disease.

The CDR3 is CASSSRGHYYEQYF. In DNA form, the CDR3 reads TGTGCCAGCAGCTCCCGGGGACACTATTACGAGCAGTACTTC. The chain has TRBV6-5 and TRBJ2-7, with D possibly being TRBD1 (6 bases). The CDR3 consists of 14 residues. CDR1 is MNHEY and CDR2 is SVGAGI in the germline V gene. V gave up 6 bases and J gave up 4 bases, with 16 bases separating them.

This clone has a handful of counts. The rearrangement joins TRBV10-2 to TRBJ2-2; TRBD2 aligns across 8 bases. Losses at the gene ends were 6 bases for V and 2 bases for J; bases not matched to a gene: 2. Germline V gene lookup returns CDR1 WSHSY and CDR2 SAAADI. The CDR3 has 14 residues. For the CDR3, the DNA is TGCGCCAGCAGACTAGCGGCCAACACCGGGGAGCTGTTTTTT. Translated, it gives CASRLAANTGELFF.

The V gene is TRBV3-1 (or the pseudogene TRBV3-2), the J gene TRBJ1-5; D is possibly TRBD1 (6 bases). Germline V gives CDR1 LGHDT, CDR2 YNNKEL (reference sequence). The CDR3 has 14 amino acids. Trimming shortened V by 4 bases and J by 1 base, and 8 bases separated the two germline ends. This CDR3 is CASSRGQSNQPQHF. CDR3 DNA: TGTGCCAGCAGCCGAGGACAGAGCAATCAGCCCCAGCATTTT.

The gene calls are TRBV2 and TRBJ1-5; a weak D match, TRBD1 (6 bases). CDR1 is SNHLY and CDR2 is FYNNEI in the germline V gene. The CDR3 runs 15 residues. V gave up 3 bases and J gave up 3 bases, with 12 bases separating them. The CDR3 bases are TGTGCCAGCAGTGATACAGGACAGTCCAATCAGCCCCAGCATTTT. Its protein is CASSDTGQSNQPQHF.

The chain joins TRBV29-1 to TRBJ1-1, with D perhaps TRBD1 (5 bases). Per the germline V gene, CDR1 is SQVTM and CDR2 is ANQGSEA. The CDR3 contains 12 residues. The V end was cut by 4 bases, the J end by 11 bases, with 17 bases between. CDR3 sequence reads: CSVGGREIGAFF. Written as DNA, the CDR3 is TGCAGCGTTGGGGGCAGGGAAATTGGGGCTTTCTTT. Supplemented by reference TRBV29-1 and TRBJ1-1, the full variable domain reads SAVISQKPSRDICQRGTSLTIQCQVDSQVTMMFWYRQQPGQSLTLIATANQGSEATYESGFVIDKFPISRPNLTFSTLTVSNMSPEDSSIYLCSVGGREIGAFFGQGTRLTVV.

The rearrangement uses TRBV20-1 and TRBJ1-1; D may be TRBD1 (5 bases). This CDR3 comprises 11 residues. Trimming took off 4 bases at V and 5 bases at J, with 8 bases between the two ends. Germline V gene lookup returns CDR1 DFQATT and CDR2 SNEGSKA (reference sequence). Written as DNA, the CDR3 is TGCAGTGCTAAGGGGTGGACTGAAGCTTTCTTT. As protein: CSAKGWTEAFF.

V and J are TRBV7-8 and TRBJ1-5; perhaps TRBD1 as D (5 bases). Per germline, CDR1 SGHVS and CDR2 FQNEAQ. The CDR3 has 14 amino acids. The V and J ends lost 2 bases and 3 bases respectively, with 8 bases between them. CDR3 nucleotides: TGTGCCAGCAGCTTAAGACAGTCCAATCAGCCCCAGCATTTT. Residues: CASSLRQSNQPQHF.

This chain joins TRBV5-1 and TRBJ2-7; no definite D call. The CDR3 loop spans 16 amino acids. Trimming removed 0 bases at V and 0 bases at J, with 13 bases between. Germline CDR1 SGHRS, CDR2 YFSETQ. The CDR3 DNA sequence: TGCGCCAGCAGCTTGGGCCCCAGGTCCCGCTCCTACGAGCAGTACTTC. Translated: CASSLGPRSRSYEQYF.

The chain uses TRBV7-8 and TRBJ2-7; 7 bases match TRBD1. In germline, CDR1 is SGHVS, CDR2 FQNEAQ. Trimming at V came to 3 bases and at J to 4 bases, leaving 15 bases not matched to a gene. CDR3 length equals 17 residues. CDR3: CASSFQGSGTASYEQYF. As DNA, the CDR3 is TGTGCCAGCAGCTTCCAGGGTTCCGGGACAGCCTCATACGAGCAGTACTTC.

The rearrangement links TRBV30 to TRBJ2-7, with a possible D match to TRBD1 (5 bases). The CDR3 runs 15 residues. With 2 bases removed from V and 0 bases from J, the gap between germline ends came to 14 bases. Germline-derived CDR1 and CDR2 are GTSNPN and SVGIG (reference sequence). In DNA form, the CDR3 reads TGTGCCTGGAGTCCTGGACAACCGAGCTCCTACGAGCAGTACTTC. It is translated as CAWSPGQPSSYEQYF. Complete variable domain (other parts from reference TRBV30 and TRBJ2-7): SQTIHQWPATLVQPVGSPLSLECTVEGTSNPNLYWYRQAAGRGLQLLFYSVGIGQISSEVPQNLSASRPQDRQFILSSKKLLLSDSGFYLCAWSPGQPSSYEQYFGPGTRLTVT.

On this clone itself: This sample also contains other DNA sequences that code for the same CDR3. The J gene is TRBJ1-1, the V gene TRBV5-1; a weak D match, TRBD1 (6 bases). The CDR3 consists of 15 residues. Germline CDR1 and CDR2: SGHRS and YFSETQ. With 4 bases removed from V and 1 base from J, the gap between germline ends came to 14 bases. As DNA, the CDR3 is TGCGCCAGCAGCCTCGAGACAGGTGGGAACACTGAAGCTTTCTTT. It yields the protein CASSLETGGNTEAFF.

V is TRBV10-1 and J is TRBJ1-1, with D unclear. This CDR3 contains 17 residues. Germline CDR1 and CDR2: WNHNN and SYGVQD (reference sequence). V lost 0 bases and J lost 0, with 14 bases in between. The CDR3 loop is CASSESRAAIMNTEAFF. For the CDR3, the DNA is TGCGCCAGCAGTGAGTCGAGGGCAGCAATCATGAACACTGAAGCTTTCTTT.

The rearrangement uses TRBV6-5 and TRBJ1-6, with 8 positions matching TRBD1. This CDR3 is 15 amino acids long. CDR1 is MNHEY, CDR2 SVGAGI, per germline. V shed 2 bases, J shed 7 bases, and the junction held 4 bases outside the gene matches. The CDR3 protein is CASSYGQGPNSPLHF. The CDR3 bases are TGTGCCAGCAGTTACGGACAGGGTCCGAATTCACCCCTCCACTTT.

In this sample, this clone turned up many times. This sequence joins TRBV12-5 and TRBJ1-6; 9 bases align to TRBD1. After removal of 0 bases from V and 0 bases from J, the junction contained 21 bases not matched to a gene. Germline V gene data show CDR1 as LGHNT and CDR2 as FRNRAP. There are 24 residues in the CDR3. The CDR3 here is CASGLVQSDYAGTGRNSYNSPLHF. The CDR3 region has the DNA TGTGCTAGTGGTTTGGTACAGAGTGATTACGCCGGGACAGGGCGGAACTCCTATAATTCACCCCTCCACTTT.

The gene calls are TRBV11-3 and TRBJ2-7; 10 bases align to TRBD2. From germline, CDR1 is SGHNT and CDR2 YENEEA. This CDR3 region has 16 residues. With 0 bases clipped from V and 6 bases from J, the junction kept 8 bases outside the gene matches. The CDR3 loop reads CASSLDSSGRAGEQYF. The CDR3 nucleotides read TGTGCCAGCAGCTTAGATTCGAGCGGGAGGGCTGGCGAGCAGTACTTC.

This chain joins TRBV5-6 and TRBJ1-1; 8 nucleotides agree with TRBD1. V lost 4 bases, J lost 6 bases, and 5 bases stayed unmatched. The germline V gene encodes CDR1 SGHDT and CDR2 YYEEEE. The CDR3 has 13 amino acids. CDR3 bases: TGTGCCAGCAGCGCCGGGACAGGCGCTGAAGCTTTCTTT. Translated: CASSAGTGAEAFF.

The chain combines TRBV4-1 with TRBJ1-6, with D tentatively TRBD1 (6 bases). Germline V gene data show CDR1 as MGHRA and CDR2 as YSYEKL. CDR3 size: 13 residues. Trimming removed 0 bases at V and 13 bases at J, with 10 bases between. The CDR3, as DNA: TGCGCCAGCAGCCAAGAGGGCAGGGGCCCCCTCCACTTT. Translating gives CASSQEGRGPLHF.

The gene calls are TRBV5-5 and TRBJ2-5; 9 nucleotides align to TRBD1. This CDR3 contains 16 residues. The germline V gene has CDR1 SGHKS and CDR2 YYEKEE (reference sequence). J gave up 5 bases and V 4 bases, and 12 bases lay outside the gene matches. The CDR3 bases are TGTGCCAGCAGCGGTACTACGGGACAGGGTGGGGAGACCCAGTACTTC. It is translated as CASSGTTGQGGETQYF.

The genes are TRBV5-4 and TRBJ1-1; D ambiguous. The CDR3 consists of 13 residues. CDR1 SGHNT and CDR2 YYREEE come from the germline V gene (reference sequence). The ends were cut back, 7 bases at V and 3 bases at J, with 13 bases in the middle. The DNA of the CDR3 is TGTGCCAGCCGCAGTCTCGGGGACACTGAAGCTTTCTTT. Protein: CASRSLGDTEAFF.

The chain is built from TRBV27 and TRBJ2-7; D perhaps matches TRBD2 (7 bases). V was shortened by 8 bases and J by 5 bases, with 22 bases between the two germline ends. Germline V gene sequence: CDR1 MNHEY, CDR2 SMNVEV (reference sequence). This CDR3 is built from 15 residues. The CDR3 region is CASGNPLGGGHEQYF. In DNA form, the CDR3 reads TGTGCCAGCGGGAACCCCCTGGGGGGGGGCCACGAGCAGTACTTC.

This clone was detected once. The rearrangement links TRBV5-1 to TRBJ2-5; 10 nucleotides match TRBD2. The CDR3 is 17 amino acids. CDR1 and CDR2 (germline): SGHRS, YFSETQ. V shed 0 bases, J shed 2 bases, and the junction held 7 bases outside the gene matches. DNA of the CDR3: TGCGCCAGCAGCTTGGTTGTTAGCGGGGGGTCACAAGAGACCCAGTACTTC. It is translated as CASSLVVSGGSQETQYF.

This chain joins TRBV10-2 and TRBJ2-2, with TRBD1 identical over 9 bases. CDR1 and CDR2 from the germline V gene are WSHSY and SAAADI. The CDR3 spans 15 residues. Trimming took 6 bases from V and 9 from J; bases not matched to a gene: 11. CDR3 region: CASRLPGQGIRELFF. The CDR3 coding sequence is TGCGCCAGCAGATTACCGGGACAGGGAATACGGGAGCTGTTTTTT.

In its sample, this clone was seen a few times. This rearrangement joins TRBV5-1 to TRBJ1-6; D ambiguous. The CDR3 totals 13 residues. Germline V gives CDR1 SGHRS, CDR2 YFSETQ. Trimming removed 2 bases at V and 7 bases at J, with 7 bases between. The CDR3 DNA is TGCGCCAGCAGCTTAGAGGAGAATTCACCCCTCCACTTT. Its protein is CASSLEENSPLHF.

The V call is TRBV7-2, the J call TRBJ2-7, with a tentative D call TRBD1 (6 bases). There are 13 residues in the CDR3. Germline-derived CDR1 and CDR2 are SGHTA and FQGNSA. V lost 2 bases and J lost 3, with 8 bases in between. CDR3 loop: CASSLKGDYEQYF. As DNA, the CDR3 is TGTGCCAGCAGCTTAAAGGGGGACTACGAGCAGTACTTC.